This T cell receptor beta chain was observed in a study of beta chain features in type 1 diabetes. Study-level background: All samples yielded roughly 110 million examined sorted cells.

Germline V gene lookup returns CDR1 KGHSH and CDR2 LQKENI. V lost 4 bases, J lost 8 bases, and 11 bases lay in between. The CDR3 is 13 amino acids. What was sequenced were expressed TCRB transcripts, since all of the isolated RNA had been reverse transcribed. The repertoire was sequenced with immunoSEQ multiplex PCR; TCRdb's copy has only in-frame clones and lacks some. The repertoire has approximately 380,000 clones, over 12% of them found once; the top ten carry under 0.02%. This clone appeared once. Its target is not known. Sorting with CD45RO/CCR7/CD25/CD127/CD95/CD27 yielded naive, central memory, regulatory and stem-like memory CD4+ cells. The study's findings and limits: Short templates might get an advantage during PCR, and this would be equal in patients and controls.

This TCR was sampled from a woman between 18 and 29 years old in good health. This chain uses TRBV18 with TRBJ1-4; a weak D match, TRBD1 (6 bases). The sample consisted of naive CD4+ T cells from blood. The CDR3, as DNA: TGTGCCAGCTCACGGAACAGGGACGAAAAACTGTTTTTT. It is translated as CASSRNRDEKLFF.